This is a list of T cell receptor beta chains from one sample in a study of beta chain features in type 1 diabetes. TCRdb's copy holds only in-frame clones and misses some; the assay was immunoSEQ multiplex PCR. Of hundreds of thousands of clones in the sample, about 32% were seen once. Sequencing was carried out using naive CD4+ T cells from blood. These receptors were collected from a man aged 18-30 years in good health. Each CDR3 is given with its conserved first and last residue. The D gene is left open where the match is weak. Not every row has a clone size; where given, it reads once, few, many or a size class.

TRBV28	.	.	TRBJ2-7	TGTGCCAGCAGTTTATTCCGAGCAGGAACCTACGAGCAGTACTTC	CASSLFRAGTYEQYF
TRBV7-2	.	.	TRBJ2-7	TGTGCCAGCAGCTTATTCTCCTACGAGCAGTACTTC	CASSLFSYEQYF
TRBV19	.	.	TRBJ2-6	TGTGCCAGTAGTCCCCTGAGGGGTCCTGGGGCCAACGTCCTGACTTTC	CASSPLRGPGANVLTF
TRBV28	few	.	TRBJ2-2	TGTGCCAGCAATTCAAACGGGCAGCCGAACACCGGGGAGCTGTTTTTT	CASNSNGQPNTGELFF
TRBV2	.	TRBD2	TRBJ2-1	TGTGCCAGCAGTGAAGCGCTTCGTATGAGCGGGACCTACAATGAGCAGTTCTTC	CASSEALRMSGTYNEQFF
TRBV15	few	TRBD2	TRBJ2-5	TGTGCCGTAAATAGCGGGAGGACCTGGGAGACCCAGTACTTC	CAVNSGRTWETQYF
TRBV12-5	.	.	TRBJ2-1	TGTGCTAGTGGTCCGCGGGACACGCAGAGTAACAATGAGCAGTTCTTC	CASGPRDTQSNNEQFF
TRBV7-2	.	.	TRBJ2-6	TGTGCCAGCAGCCCCCGGGCAGGGCTCTCCGGGGCCAACGTCCTGACTTTC	CASSPRAGLSGANVLTF
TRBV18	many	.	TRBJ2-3	TGTGCCAGCTCACCACCTAGCACAGATACGCAGTATTTT	CASSPPSTDTQYF
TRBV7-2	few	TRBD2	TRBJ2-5	TGTGCCAGCAGCTTAGGGCCAGCGGGGCGCGAGACCCAGTACTTC	CASSLGPAGRETQYF
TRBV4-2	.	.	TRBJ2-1	TGTGCCAGCAGCCAAGATTTGCCCAATGAGCAGTTCTTC	CASSQDLPNEQFF
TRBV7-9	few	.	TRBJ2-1	TGTGCCAGCAGCTTAGTCGGTGAGCAGTTCTTC	CASSLVGEQFF
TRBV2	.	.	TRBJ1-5	TGTGCCAGCAGTGAACAGGGGCAGCCCCAGCATTTT	CASSEQGQPQHF
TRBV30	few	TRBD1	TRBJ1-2	TGTGCCTGGAAGTGGACAGGGCTCGGCTATGGCTACACCTTC	CAWKWTGLGYGYTF
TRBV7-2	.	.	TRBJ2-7	TGTGCCAGCAGCCCACTACGGAACTCCTACGAGCAGTACTTC	CASSPLRNSYEQYF
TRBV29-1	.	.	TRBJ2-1	TGCAGCGTTGAAGGGGGGCGACAACGATACAATGAGCAGTTCTTC	CSVEGGRQRYNEQFF
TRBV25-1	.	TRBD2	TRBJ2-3	TGTGCCAGCAGTGAGCTAGCGGGAGCAGATACGCAGTATTTT	CASSELAGADTQYF
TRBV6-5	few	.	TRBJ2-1	TGTGCCAGCAGCCTTCGGACTACCCCGTACAATGAGCAGTTCTTC	CASSLRTTPYNEQFF
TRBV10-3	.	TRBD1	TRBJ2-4	TGTGCCATCAGTGGGACAGGGGCCTCGGGAAACATTCAGTACTTC	CAISGTGASGNIQYF
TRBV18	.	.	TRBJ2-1	TGTGCCAGCTCACGACAATTCAATGAGCAGTTCTTC	CASSRQFNEQFF
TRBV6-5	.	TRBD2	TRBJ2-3	TGTGCCAGCAGTTTGACTAGCGGGAGTCCAGATACGCAGTATTTT	CASSLTSGSPDTQYF
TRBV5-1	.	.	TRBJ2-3	TGCGCCAGCATAGACGGGGCCTCCACAGATACGCAGTATTTT	CASIDGASTDTQYF
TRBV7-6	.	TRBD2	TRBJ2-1	TGTGCCAGCAGCTTAATCCCATCTAGCGGCTACAATGAGCAGTTCTTC	CASSLIPSSGYNEQFF
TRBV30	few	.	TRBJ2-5	TGTGCCTGGACGGCGGGCCCGGGCGCCCAGTACTTC	CAWTAGPGAQYF
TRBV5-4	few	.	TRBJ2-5	TGTGCCAGCAGCTTGGCAGGTTTGGAGACCCAGTACTTC	CASSLAGLETQYF
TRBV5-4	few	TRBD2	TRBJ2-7	TGTGCCAGCAGAGAAGCGGGAGGGCCGAACGAGCAGTACTTC	CASREAGGPNEQYF
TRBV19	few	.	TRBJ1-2	TGTGCCAGTAGTATGGACGGCTATGGCTACACCTTC	CASSMDGYGYTF
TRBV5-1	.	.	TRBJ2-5	TGCGCCAGCAGCTTGGATTTAGAGACCCAGTACTTC	CASSLDLETQYF
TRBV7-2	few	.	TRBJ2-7	TGTGCCAGCAGCCCAGGTAGGGGCGGATACGAGCAGTACTTC	CASSPGRGGYEQYF
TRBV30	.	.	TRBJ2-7	TGTGCCTGGAGCGACGGACAGCTATACGAGCAGTACTTC	CAWSDGQLYEQYF